These 7 T cell receptor beta chains were all obtained from the same sample, sequenced in a study of cytomegalovirus exposure and HLA in healthy donors. The PCR employed 60 Vbeta primers together with 13 Jbeta primers. Here immunoSEQ multiplex PCR was the method, and the copy in TCRdb shows in-frame clones only, minus some. The sample includes around 100,000 clones, 60% to 75% of them seen just once. The source material was PBMCs. All receptors come from a man aged 40-55 years in good health and CMV-seropositive.

The sample holds one count of this clone. The chain has TRBV9 and TRBJ2-3; 14 bases align to TRBD2. The CDR3 covers 16 residues. Losses at the gene ends were 2 bases for V and 4 bases for J; bases not matched to a gene: 3. The germline V gene has CDR1 SGDLS and CDR2 YYNGEE. The CDR3 reads CASSVGTSGSADTQYF. CDR3 sequence (DNA): TGTGCCAGCAGCGTTGGGACTAGCGGGAGTGCAGATACGCAGTATTTT.

This chain joins TRBV5-3 and TRBJ2-1; 7 bases line up with TRBD1. TRBV5-3 is flagged as an ORF with uncertain function. The CDR3 is made up of 17 amino acids. V gave up 0 bases and J gave up 1 base; unmatched junction bases: 7. DNA of the CDR3: TGTGCCAGAAGCTTGGCCAGGGGGTCCCTTTCCTACAATGAGCAGTTCTTC. This translates into CARSLARGSLSYNEQFF.

The chain is built from TRBV2 and TRBJ2-1; D is possibly TRBD2 (6 bases). Germline V gene data show CDR1 as SNHLY and CDR2 as FYNNEI. The CDR3 runs to 14 residues. Trimming pared 4 bases from V and 0 bases from J, leaving 7 bases between. As DNA, the CDR3 is TGTGCCAGCAGTGTCGGGAGCTCCTACAATGAGCAGTTCTTC. Its translation: CASSVGSSYNEQFF.

This clone was detected only a few times. The chain carries TRBV5-1 and TRBJ2-2; D is possibly TRBD1 (5 bases). V was cut by 1 base and J by 1 base, with 8 bases left in between. This CDR3 is built from 15 residues. CDR1 and CDR2 from the germline V gene are SGHRS and YFSETQ. The CDR3 is CASSLYRQNTGELFF. CDR3 sequence (DNA): TGCGCCAGCAGCTTGTACAGGCAGAACACCGGGGAGCTGTTTTTT.

The chain couples TRBV30 to TRBJ2-5; D is possibly TRBD2 (7 bases). This CDR3 is 15 amino acids long. CDR1 and CDR2 (germline): GTSNPN, SVGIG (reference sequence). The ends were cut back, 2 bases at V and 1 base at J, with 14 bases in the middle. The CDR3 DNA sequence: TGTGCCTGGAGTCCGGGGGGCGGACTCCAAGAGACCCAGTACTTC. Protein product: CAWSPGGGLQETQYF.

This clone has at least ten counts. The chain has TRBV6-1 and TRBJ1-5; possible D gene TRBD1, 5 bases. V was clipped by 1 base and J by 2 bases, with 6 bases between them. Germline loops: CDR1 MNHNS, CDR2 SASEGT. The CDR3 has 14 amino acids. DNA of the CDR3: TGTGCCAGCAGTGAAGGGGGCGGCAATCAGCCCCAGCATTTT. Translation: CASSEGGGNQPQHF.

This clone was seen only a few times. The chain combines TRBV19 with TRBJ2-5; D might be TRBD2 (5 bases). The CDR3 has 16 residues. Trimming shortened V by 1 base and J by 4 bases, and 16 bases separated the two germline ends. Germline V gene sequence: CDR1 LNHDA, CDR2 SQIVND (reference sequence). CDR3 sequence reads: CASSIVPSTRGETQYF. The CDR3 coding sequence is TGTGCCAGTAGTATAGTTCCCTCCACTCGGGGAGAGACCCAGTACTTC.